Presented here are 27 T cell receptor beta chains from one specimen sequenced in a study of monozygotic twins with inflammatory bowel disease. TCRdb derives one entry per CDR3 protein from the 5' RACE reads, leaving out DNA. This sample contains 350,000 to 500,000 distinct CDR3 sequences. Sequencing input: blood. The receptor set was obtained from a human donor with ulcerative colitis or Crohn's disease, or a healthy co-twin of an affected twin (not recorded which).

The chain recombines TRBV5-1 with TRBJ1-1; the D call from TCRdb, TRBD1, cannot be confirmed without DNA. Per the germline V gene, CDR1 is SGHRS and CDR2 is YFSETQ. The CDR3 spans 14 residues. The CDR3 loop is CASSFSGAGTEAFF.

The chain is built from TRBV7-7 and TRBJ2-7; the D call of TRBD2 rests on TCRdb alone, since no DNA is present to check it. Germline V gene lookup returns CDR1 SSHAT and CDR2 FNYEAQ (reference sequence). The CDR3 loop spans 14 amino acids. The CDR3 protein is CASSLDPSDLEQYF.

The rearrangement links TRBV5-1 to TRBJ2-1; absent DNA, TCRdb's TRBD1 call cannot be checked. Germline values: CDR1 SGHRS, CDR2 YFSETQ. This CDR3 comprises 16 residues. The CDR3 here is CASSLGGTGPYNEQFF.

The J gene is TRBJ2-7, the V gene TRBV27; the TRBD2 assignment by TCRdb is unverifiable without DNA. Germline-derived CDR1 and CDR2 are MNHEY and SMNVEV (reference sequence). The CDR3 sequence is 15 residues long. CDR3 sequence: CASSSAGGSSYEQYF.

The chain is built from TRBV5-1 and TRBJ2-7; TCRdb lists TRBD1, though no DNA is available to test this call. The CDR3 is 15 residues long. Germline V gives CDR1 SGHRS, CDR2 YFSETQ. CDR3 residues: CASSLEGQGASGAYF.

This chain joins TRBV11-2 and TRBJ2-5; TCRdb proposes TRBD2, but this gene call is untestable without DNA. Germline CDR1 is SGHAT and CDR2 is FQNNGV. This CDR3 has 18 amino acids. CDR3: CASSLVPSGGQTQETQYF. Looking up the rest from reference TRBV11-2 and TRBJ2-5 gives the full variable domain: EAGVAQSPRYKIIEKRQSVAFWCNPISGHATLYWYQQILGQGPKLLIQFQNNGVVDDSQLPKDRFSAERLKGVDSTLKIQPAKLEDSAVYLCASSLVPSGGQTQETQYFGPGTRLLVL.

The chain employs TRBV10-3 and TRBJ1-4. Germline V gene sequence: CDR1 ENHRY, CDR2 SYGVKD. This CDR3 region has 12 residues. Here the CDR3 reads CAISESGEKLFF.

The chain combines TRBV7-2 with TRBJ2-4; TCRdb selects TRBD1, and the lack of DNA leaves this call unchecked. Germline V gives CDR1 SGHTA, CDR2 FQGNSA. The CDR3 sequence is 15 residues long. CDR3: CASSEGQGAKNIQYF.

The chain links TRBV28 to TRBJ2-1; as DNA is missing, the TRBD2 call by TCRdb cannot be tested. CDR3 length: 14 residues. The germline CDR1 and CDR2 sequences are MDHEN and SYDVKM. CDR3 loop: CASSFLNSGTEQFF.

V usage is TRBV27 and J usage is TRBJ2-7; TCRdb outputs TRBD2, but without DNA this stays unchecked. CDR1 is MNHEY and CDR2 is SMNVEV in the germline V gene (reference sequence). CDR3 size: 15 residues. CDR3 in amino acids: CASSLGLAVSYEQYF.

The chain carries TRBV6-2 or TRBV6-3 and TRBJ1-2. The germline V gene encodes CDR1 MNHEY and CDR2 SVGEGT. This CDR3 is 15 amino acids long. This chain's CDR3 is CASSYEGRASTGYTF.

The CDR3 sequence is CASSQDSRGPGEQYF. The V call is TRBV4-3, the J call TRBJ2-7; absent DNA, TCRdb's TRBD1 call cannot be checked. The CDR3 has 15 residues. Looked up from germline, CDR1 is LGHNA and CDR2 is YSLEER.

The chain recombines TRBV24-1 with TRBJ2-1; TCRdb outputs TRBD1, but without DNA this stays unchecked. CDR1 and CDR2 from the germline V gene are KGHDR and SFDVKD. The CDR3 runs to 12 residues. CDR3 loop: CATKGVRNEQFF.

J is TRBJ1-6 and V is TRBV6-1; TCRdb's D call of TRBD1 is untestable without DNA. The CDR3 has 16 residues. CDR1 is MNHNS, CDR2 SASEGT, per germline. CDR3: CASSVQGISRGSPLHF.

CDR3 sequence: CASSRGYYEQYF. This chain uses TRBV14 with TRBJ2-7. Germline V lookup: CDR1 SGHDN, CDR2 FVKESK. CDR3 length: 12 residues.

The rearrangement uses TRBV20-1 and TRBJ1-1. Germline V gene lookup returns CDR1 DFQATT and CDR2 SNEGSKA (reference sequence). This CDR3 has 12 residues. The CDR3: CSASSANTEAFF.

This CDR3 is CASSPSPTGRNEKLFF. The chain couples TRBV27 to TRBJ1-4; TCRdb returns TRBD1, unconfirmable since there is no DNA. The CDR3 consists of 16 residues. Per the germline V gene, CDR1 is MNHEY and CDR2 is SMNVEV (reference sequence).

The genes are TRBV5-1 and TRBJ2-7; TCRdb proposes TRBD1, but this gene call is untestable without DNA. The CDR3 length is 15 residues. Germline assignment: CDR1 SGHRS and CDR2 YFSETQ. The CDR3 sequence: CASSLVSGPSYEQYF.

The rearrangement joins TRBV9 to TRBJ2-2; TCRdb designates TRBD1, a call that cannot be tested without DNA. This CDR3 is 14 amino acids long. Germline V gene sequence: CDR1 SGDLS, CDR2 YYNGEE. The CDR3 here is CASRGQSQAGELFF. The full variable domain, with the rest looked up from reference TRBV9 and TRBJ2-2, is DSGVTQTPKHLITATGQRVTLRCSPRSGDLSVYWYQQSLDQGLQFLIQYYNGEERAKGNILERFSAQQFPDLHSELNLSSLELGDSALYFCASRGQSQAGELFFGEGSRLTVL.

The J gene is TRBJ1-2, the V gene TRBV5-1. This CDR3 has 14 residues. Germline V gene data show CDR1 as SGHRS and CDR2 as YFSETQ. The CDR3 protein is CASSLSGLGYGYTF.

This chain joins TRBV18 and TRBJ1-2. CDR3 size: 12 residues. Germline assignment: CDR1 KGHSH and CDR2 LQKENI. CDR3 amino acids: CASSPDEGGYTF.

CDR3 loop: CAWSVGESMDQPQHF. The V and J genes are TRBV30 and TRBJ1-5. Germline V gives CDR1 GTSNPN, CDR2 SVGIG (reference sequence). The CDR3 loop spans 15 amino acids. Variable domain in full (rest from reference TRBV30 and TRBJ1-5): SQTIHQWPATLVQPVGSPLSLECTVEGTSNPNLYWYRQAAGRGLQLLFYSVGIGQISSEVPQNLSASRPQDRQFILSSKKLLLSDSGFYLCAWSVGESMDQPQHFGDGTRLSIL.

The V gene is TRBV6-1, the J gene TRBJ2-7; as DNA is missing, the TRBD1 call by TCRdb cannot be tested. Germline loops: CDR1 MNHNS, CDR2 SASEGT. The CDR3 runs to 15 residues. The CDR3 region is CASSGRTGISYEQYF.

The chain joins TRBV28 to TRBJ2-2; there is no DNA to check the TCRdb D call of TRBD1. The CDR3 spans 16 residues. The germline V gene encodes CDR1 MDHEN and CDR2 SYDVKM. CDR3 sequence: CASSLSGTGNTGELFF.

The rearrangement links TRBV4-3 to TRBJ2-1. CDR1 LGHNA and CDR2 YSLEER come from the germline V gene. The CDR3 is made up of 16 amino acids. The CDR3 is CASSQVGGSSYNEQFF.

V gene TRBV6-1 combines with J gene TRBJ1-2. CDR3 size: 15 residues. Germline assignment: CDR1 MNHNS and CDR2 SASEGT. The CDR3 is CASSEVTGLNYGYTF.

V usage is TRBV6-5 and J usage is TRBJ2-5. The CDR3 is 14 amino acids. Germline V gene lookup returns CDR1 MNHEY and CDR2 SVGAGI. The CDR3 reads CASSYGTGLETQYF.